This T cell receptor beta chain was sequenced in a study of cytomegalovirus exposure and HLA in healthy donors. General study findings and limits: Upon later analysis, TCR association rates were observed to vary by HLA locus, being highest for DRB1 and lowest for HLA-C. TCR beta V segments were, for the most part, productive about 87% or about 30% of the time in an earlier analysis.

Notes on this clone: The target antigen is unknown.

Use of 60 Vbeta and 13 Jbeta primers characterized the PCR. The table came from immunoSEQ multiplex PCR; TCRdb's copy has only in-frame clones and leaves some out. This sample's table reports 50,000 to 70,000 clones. The germline CDR1 and CDR2 sequences are MGHDK and SYGVNS. This CDR3 is built from 16 residues. The V call is TRBV25-1, the J call TRBJ2-5; 7 bases are shared with TRBD1. The J call is doubtful: the DNA matches TRBJ2-7 better. Sequences were obtained from PBMCs. The TCR originated in a woman between 18 and 29 years old in good health and CMV-seronegative. CDR3 nucleotides: TGTGCCAGCTCAGAATCCGGGACAGTTCAATTCTACGAGCAGTACTTC. Its protein is CASSESGTVQFYEQYF.